These 21 T cell receptor beta chains were all obtained from the same sample, sequenced in a study of blood T cell repertoires in COVID-19. The data were produced by immunoSEQ multiplex PCR, yet TCRdb's version contains in-frame clones alone and is incomplete. Found here are about 330,000 clones, over 80% of them singletons; the top ten hold over 4.5%. What was sequenced was PBMCs or T cells enriched from blood (not recorded which). The receptors originated from a man under 40 who had recovered from COVID-19.

This clone was counted once. The V gene is TRBV5-4, the J gene TRBJ2-7; 10 nucleotides line up with TRBD2. CDR3 length equals 14 residues. Losses at the gene ends were 2 bases for V and 4 bases for J; bases not matched to a gene: 3. Germline CDR1 and CDR2: SGHNT and YYREEE (reference sequence). CDR3: CASSFGLAEYEQYF. In DNA, the CDR3 is TGTGCCAGCAGCTTCGGACTAGCGGAATACGAGCAGTACTTC.

The rearrangement joins TRBV5-6 to TRBJ2-1; 8 nucleotides match TRBD2. This CDR3 comprises 14 residues. Germline assignment: CDR1 SGHDT and CDR2 YYEEEE. V lost 4 bases, J lost 5 bases, and 5 bases stayed unmatched. CDR3 nucleotide sequence: TGTGCCAGCAGCCCGGGACTAGGAGACAATGAGCAGTTCTTC. The encoded protein is CASSPGLGDNEQFF.

The chain is built from TRBV28 and TRBJ1-6; TRBD1 matches 11 bases. The V and J ends lost 5 bases and 7 bases, in that order; junction bases with no gene match: 10. In germline, CDR1 is MDHEN, CDR2 SYDVKM. The CDR3 loop spans 17 amino acids. The DNA of the CDR3 is TGTGCCAGCAGTCTGCGGGACAGGGGGTTAGGGAATTCACCCCTCCACTTT. As protein: CASSLRDRGLGNSPLHF. The variable domain in full, with the rest retrieved from reference TRBV28 and TRBJ1-6, is DVKVTQSSRYLVKRTGEKVFLECVQDMDHENMFWYRQDPGLGLRLIYFSYDVKMKEKGDIPEGYSVSREKKERFSLILESASTNQTSMYLCASSLRDRGLGNSPLHFGNGTRLTVT.

The CDR3 protein is CATSPASGGNEQFF. The CDR3 coding sequence is TGTGCCACCAGCCCGGCTTCCGGGGGGAATGAGCAGTTCTTC. The chain uses TRBV15 and TRBJ2-1, with 7 bases lining up with TRBD2. V was pared by 5 bases and J by 7 bases, with 8 bases of the junction left unmatched. This CDR3 region has 14 residues. CDR1 and CDR2 from the germline V gene are LNHNV and YYDKDF (reference sequence).

In DNA form, the CDR3 reads TGTGCCTGGAGTGTACGTAGGGGGGATACGCAGTATTTT. The encoded protein is CAWSVRRGDTQYF. The chain is built from TRBV30 and TRBJ2-3; a weak D match, TRBD1 (6 bases). This CDR3 has 13 residues. The V and J ends lost 0 bases and 6 bases respectively, with 10 bases between them. CDR1 is GTSNPN, CDR2 SVGIG, per germline (reference sequence).

The chain joins TRBV5-1 to TRBJ1-1; no reliable D call. In germline, CDR1 is SGHRS, CDR2 YFSETQ. This CDR3 region has 14 residues. Trimming took 2 bases from V and 1 from J, leaving 9 bases between them. CDR3 region: CASSFLYKNTEAFF. CDR3 DNA sequence: TGCGCCAGCAGCTTTCTTTACAAGAACACTGAAGCTTTCTTT.

V usage is TRBV2 and J usage is TRBJ2-3; the D gene is possibly TRBD2 (5 bases). Trimming left V 7 bases short and J 5 bases short, with 16 bases between. The CDR3 totals 14 residues. CDR1 is SNHLY, CDR2 FYNNEI, per germline. CDR3 sequence reads: CASKRTGVGDTQYF. The CDR3 nucleotides are TGTGCCAGCAAAAGGACCGGGGTCGGAGATACGCAGTATTTT. Full variable domain (missing parts from reference TRBV2 and TRBJ2-3): EPEVTQTPSHQVTQMGQEVILRCVPISNHLYFYWYRQILGQKVEFLVSFYNNEISEKSEIFDDQFSVERPDGSNFTLKIRSTKLEDSAMYFCASKRTGVGDTQYFGPGTRLTVL.

The chain's CDR3 is CATSRDNSGGRKETQYF. The CDR3 bases are TGTGCCACCAGCAGAGATAATAGCGGGGGGAGAAAAGAGACCCAGTACTTC. The chain combines TRBV15 with TRBJ2-5; 10 positions match TRBD2. Trimming at V came to 0 bases and at J to 3 bases, leaving 7 bases not matched to a gene. Germline values: CDR1 LNHNV, CDR2 YYDKDF (reference sequence). CDR3 length equals 17 residues. The whole variable domain, filled in from reference TRBV15 and TRBJ2-5, reads DAMVIQNPRYQVTQFGKPVTLSCSQTLNHNVMYWYQQKSSQAPKLLFHYYDKDFNNEADTPDNFQSRRPNTSFCFLDIRSPGLGDTAMYLCATSRDNSGGRKETQYFGPGTRLLVL.

The chain recombines TRBV2 with TRBJ2-1; D not resolved. V was trimmed by 2 bases and J by 2 bases, leaving 13 bases between them. Germline-derived CDR1 and CDR2 are SNHLY and FYNNEI. The length of the CDR3 is 16 residues. The CDR3 bases are TGTGCCAGCAGTGAATGGCTAGATCCCACCTACAATGAGCAGTTCTTC. This sequence encodes CASSEWLDPTYNEQFF.

Regarding this clone: In the same sample, other DNA sequences code for this CDR3. The chain has TRBV27 and TRBJ1-1, with D tentatively TRBD1 (5 bases). V dropped 3 bases and J dropped 2 bases, with 7 bases sitting between them. Germline CDR1 MNHEY, CDR2 SMNVEV (reference sequence). CDR3 length: 13 amino acids. As DNA, the CDR3 is TGTGCCAGCAGTTTGGGACTTAACACTGAAGCTTTCTTT. This codes for CASSLGLNTEAFF.

The V gene is TRBV7-2, the J gene TRBJ2-2; TRBD2 is a possible D gene (5 bases). The CDR3 has 15 residues. Germline CDR1 SGHTA, CDR2 FQGNSA. Trimming removed 1 base at V and 5 bases at J, with 11 bases between. CDR3 sequence: CASSLGGGGTGELFF. The CDR3 DNA reads TGTGCCAGCAGCTTAGGAGGAGGTGGGACCGGGGAGCTGTTTTTT.

The V gene is TRBV28, the J gene TRBJ1-3; 7 bases agree with TRBD1. The CDR3 has 14 residues. Looked up from germline, CDR1 is MDHEN and CDR2 is SYDVKM. The V gene end was trimmed by 4 bases and the J gene end by 0 bases; junction bases not matched to a gene: 0. CDR3 nucleotide sequence: TGTGCCAGCAGTTCAGGGGGCTCTGGAAACACCATATATTTT. This encodes CASSSGGSGNTIYF.

This chain connects TRBV19 to TRBJ2-7, with TRBD1 identical over 8 bases. Germline trimming cut 5 bases from V and 2 bases from J; bases unmatched to any gene: 8. Germline V gene data show CDR1 as LNHDA and CDR2 as SQIVND (reference sequence). The CDR3 runs 15 residues. The CDR3: CASSAGQGSPYEQYF. In DNA, the CDR3 is TGTGCCAGTAGTGCCGGACAGGGAAGTCCCTACGAGCAGTACTTC.

Here the CDR3 DNA reads TGTGCCAGTAGATTCACAGGGGCCAATTCAGGTGGCTACACCTTC. This sequence encodes CASRFTGANSGGYTF. The chain links TRBV19 to TRBJ1-2; TRBD1 aligns across 7 bases. This CDR3 has 15 residues. V lost 6 bases to trimming and J lost 7 bases; unmatched junction nucleotides: 14. Germline loops: CDR1 LNHDA, CDR2 SQIVND (reference sequence). Based on the CDR3 plus reference TRBV19 and TRBJ1-2, the full variable domain is DGGITQSPKYLFRKEGQNVTLSCEQNLNHDAMYWYRQDPGQGLRLIYYSQIVNDFQKGDIAEGYSVSREKKESFPLTVTSAQKNPTAFYLCASRFTGANSGGYTFGSGTRLTVV.

The chain joins TRBV2 to TRBJ2-1, with D tentatively TRBD1 (6 bases). The CDR3 runs to 17 residues. Germline V gene data show CDR1 as SNHLY and CDR2 as FYNNEI. V lost 2 bases to trimming and J lost 0 bases, with 14 bases between them. The CDR3 sequence is CASSESPTGSSYNEQFF. CDR3 nucleotide sequence: TGTGCCAGCAGTGAAAGCCCTACAGGGAGCTCCTACAATGAGCAGTTCTTC. The variable domain in full, with the rest retrieved from reference TRBV2 and TRBJ2-1, is EPEVTQTPSHQVTQMGQEVILRCVPISNHLYFYWYRQILGQKVEFLVSFYNNEISEKSEIFDDQFSVERPDGSNFTLKIRSTKLEDSAMYFCASSESPTGSSYNEQFFGPGTRLTVL.

The sample holds one count of this clone. This sequence joins TRBV2 and TRBJ2-1, with D perhaps matching TRBD2 (5 bases). Trimming cost V 9 bases and J 6 bases, with 9 bases left between them. CDR1 is SNHLY and CDR2 is FYNNEI in the germline V gene. The CDR3 runs 11 residues. CDR3 coding DNA: TGTGCCAGTACTAGGGTCAATGAGCAGTTCTTC. Translated: CASTRVNEQFF.

The chain employs TRBV18 and TRBJ2-2; 7 bases map to TRBD1. Germline-derived CDR1 and CDR2 are KGHSH and LQKENI. The CDR3 runs 17 residues. The J segment lost 3 bases and the V segment lost 3 bases, leaving 10 bases of the junction unmatched. CDR3 residues: CASSPADREWDTGELFF. CDR3 nucleotides: TGTGCCAGCTCACCGGCCGACAGGGAATGGGACACCGGGGAGCTGTTTTTT. The whole variable domain, filled in from reference TRBV18 and TRBJ2-2, reads NAGVMQNPRHLVRRRGQEARLRCSPMKGHSHVYWYRQLPEEGLKFMVYLQKENIIDESGMPKERFSAEFPKEGPSILRIQQVVRGDSAAYFCASSPADREWDTGELFFGEGSRLTVL.

The chain is built from TRBV28 and TRBJ2-2; D is uncertain. This CDR3 spans 14 amino acids. V was trimmed by 6 bases and J by 1 base, leaving 9 bases between them. Germline CDR1 MDHEN, CDR2 SYDVKM. CDR3 region: CASRPNGNTGELFF. DNA for the CDR3: TGTGCCAGCAGACCAAACGGGAACACCGGGGAGCTGTTTTTT.

CDR3 sequence reads: CASSERGGTPGELFF. In DNA form, the CDR3 reads TGTGCCAGCAGTGAAAGGGGGGGGACCCCCGGGGAGCTGTTTTTT. The chain couples TRBV2 to TRBJ2-2; a weak D match, TRBD2 (7 bases). The germline CDR1 and CDR2 sequences are SNHLY and FYNNEI. V was shortened by 2 bases and J by 6 bases, with 13 bases between the two germline ends. There are 15 residues in the CDR3.

The chain uses TRBV6-4 and TRBJ2-3, with TRBD2 matching 9 bases. Losses at the gene ends were 5 bases for V and 0 bases for J; bases not matched to a gene: 6. Germline V gene sequence: CDR1 MRHNA, CDR2 SNTAGT. The CDR3 contains 16 residues. Here the CDR3 reads CASSSSGGTSTDTQYF. CDR3 DNA sequence: TGTGCCAGCAGTTCGAGCGGGGGGACTAGCACAGATACGCAGTATTTT.

V and J are TRBV3-1 (or the pseudogene TRBV3-2) and TRBJ2-1, with TRBD1 matching 8 bases. CDR3 length: 19 residues. From germline, CDR1 is LGHDT and CDR2 YNNKEL (reference sequence). V dropped 5 bases and J dropped 8; count of bases not matched to a gene: 23. The CDR3 sequence is CASSLTIRGRTEGKDEQFF. The CDR3 bases are TGTGCCAGCAGCTTAACTATCAGGGGGCGAACGGAGGGGAAGGATGAGCAGTTCTTC.